This TCR beta chain was documented in a study of regulatory T cells in long-lasting Graves disease. Across the study: Patients with new Graves' disease had used antithyroid drugs below 3 months.

The authors built TCR beta libraries using iRepertoire HTBI primers and Arm-PCR of CDR3 regions. TCRdb called the multiplex PCR reads again in MiXCR, with one record for every CDR3 protein. The data contain approximately 350,000 distinct CDR3 sequences, about an eighth of them singletons. This clonotype was seen many times. Trimming pared 4 bases from V and 0 bases from J, leaving 9 bases between. There are 14 residues in the CDR3. CDR1 is DFQATT, CDR2 SNEGSKA, per germline (reference sequence). The time point was: newly diagnosed GD, antithyroid drugs for less than 3 months. Extracted RNA from PBMCs served as the source of the TCR library. This same sample was also part of a study on T cells in Graves' hyperthyroidism and ophthalmopathy. According to that study: Participants, patients aged 18 to 65, had newly diagnosed hyperthyroidism with a duration under 2 months. Blood also carried most thyroid clonotypes expanded above 0.001.

The sequencing used peripheral blood mononuclear cells (PBMCs), collected at new diagnosis, from a patient treated with antithyroid drugs. V gene TRBV20-1 combines with J gene TRBJ2-2; no clear D gene. This TCR was recovered from a woman younger than 30 with Graves disease. Written as DNA, the CDR3 is TGCAGTGCTACGGACCAACCGAACACCGGGGAGCTGTTTTTT. It yields the protein CSATDQPNTGELFF.